The 10 T cell receptor beta chains reported below all come from one sample, sequenced in a study of CD8+CD57+ T cells in acquired aplastic anemia. Study-level findings and limits: Among patients, CD8+CD57+ cells displayed less diversity than the total CD4+ and CD8+ pools did.

Selection for sequencing was limited to patients who had shown CD8+CD57+ cell expansion by flow cytometry. Their target antigens are unknown. Profiling that covered TCR beta VDJ and CDR3 relied on genomic DNA as its template. TCRdb re-derived calls from the reads in MiXCR, one entry per CDR3 protein. Of about 20,000 distinct CDR3 sequences in the sample, approximately 39% are singletons; the top ten hold approximately 89%. The material sequenced was CD8+CD57+ T cells sorted from PBMCs. Regarding subset: bead-enriched CD8+CD57+ effector memory T cells from SAA patients. These receptors originate from a human donor with aplastic anemia.

Concerning this clonotype itself: The conserved final phenylalanine or tryptophan is absent from the CDR3, which likely points to a read error. The chain links TRBV11-2 to TRBJ2-7; 10 positions agree with TRBD2. The trim removed 4 bases at V and 2 bases at J, leaving 5 bases unmatched. Germline V lookup: CDR1 SGHAT, CDR2 FQNNGV. This CDR3 region has 15 residues. This CDR3 reads CASSSQSGGAYEQYL. CDR3 nucleotide sequence: TGTGCCAGCAGCTCACAAAGCGGGGGGGCCTACGAGCAGTACCTC.

The gene calls are TRBV5-1 and TRBJ2-3, with 11 bases matching TRBD2. The ends lost 3 bases at V and 3 bases at J; junction bases unmatched: 3. CDR1 and CDR2 (germline): SGHRS, YFSETQ. The CDR3 totals 15 residues. The chain's CDR3 is CASSSVAGGTDTQYF. The CDR3 nucleotides are TGCGCCAGCAGCTCGGTAGCGGGAGGGACAGATACGCAGTATTTT.

V and J are TRBV15 and TRBJ1-5; TRBD1 aligns across 8 bases. The CDR3 is 15 residues long. The ends lost 3 bases at V and 1 base at J; junction bases unmatched: 2. Germline loops: CDR1 LNHNV, CDR2 YYDKDF (reference sequence). The CDR3 protein is CATSRDRVSNQPQHF. The CDR3, as DNA: TGTGCCACCAGCAGGGACAGGGTCAGCAATCAGCCCCAGCATTTT.

This clonotype was observed at least ten times. The chain carries TRBV20-1 and TRBJ2-7; D ambiguous. CDR1 and CDR2 from the germline V gene are DFQATT and SNEGSKA (reference sequence). The CDR3 loop spans 12 amino acids. V lost 3 bases and J lost 0, with 6 bases in between. The CDR3 region is CSARTDSYEQYF. CDR3 nucleotides: TGCAGTGCTAGGACGGACTCCTACGAGCAGTACTTC.

This clonotype was observed a handful of times. V gene TRBV9 combines with J gene TRBJ2-1; D could derive from TRBD1 or TRBD2 (6 bases each). The germline V gene has CDR1 SGDLS and CDR2 YYNGEE. V gave up 0 bases and J gave up 6 bases, with 22 bases separating them. The CDR3 sequence is 18 residues long. The CDR3 coding sequence is TGTGCCAGCAGCGTAGATGGGGGGCGGCGGGGCCCTCTCAATGAGCAGTTCTTC. It yields the protein CASSVDGGRRGPLNEQFF.

This chain uses TRBV12-3 or TRBV12-4 with TRBJ2-3; D not resolved. The CDR3 length is 12 residues. The V gene lost 3 bases and the J gene lost 3 bases, with 4 bases spanning the gap. DNA for the CDR3: TGTGCCAGCAGTTTGAGGACAGATACGCAGTATTTT. This codes for CASSLRTDTQYF.

The chain is built from TRBV6-1 and TRBJ2-1; D unclear. The CDR3 sequence is 12 residues long. The germline gives CDR1 MNHNS, CDR2 SASEGT. Trimming took 8 bases from V and 0 from J, leaving 5 bases between them. The CDR3 nucleotides read TGTGCCAGCGGAAGCTCCTACAATGAGCAGTTCTTC. The encoded protein is CASGSSYNEQFF.

This clonotype appeared once. The chain uses TRBV20-1 and TRBJ2-1; the match to TRBD2 covers 8 bases. The germline V gene has CDR1 DFQATT and CDR2 SNEGSKA (reference sequence). The V segment lost 0 bases and the J segment 6 bases; nucleotides outside the gene matches: 16. The CDR3 extends over 18 amino acids. The CDR3 region has the DNA TGCAGTGCTAGAGATCCCCCCGGTAGCGGGAAAGGGGGCAATGAGCAGTTCTTC. It yields the protein CSARDPPGSGKGGNEQFF.

This sequence joins TRBV20-1 and TRBJ1-1; 8 bases align to TRBD1. The CDR3 runs to 13 residues. V lost 3 bases, J lost 6 bases, and 6 bases stayed unmatched. CDR1 is DFQATT and CDR2 is SNEGSKA in the germline V gene (reference sequence). The CDR3 DNA reads TGCAGTGCTAGGAACGCAGGGGGCTCTGAAGCTTTCTTT. The encoded protein is CSARNAGGSEAFF.

There are a few counts of this clonotype. The chain uses TRBV29-1 and TRBJ2-1; D possibly corresponds to TRBD2 (6 bases). This CDR3 contains 14 residues. The germline V gene has CDR1 SQVTM and CDR2 ANQGSEA. V lost 1 base and J 5 bases, leaving 12 bases between the germline ends. The CDR3 sequence is CSVEGGAVHNEQFF. The CDR3 bases are TGCAGCGTTGAAGGCGGGGCTGTCCACAATGAGCAGTTCTTC.